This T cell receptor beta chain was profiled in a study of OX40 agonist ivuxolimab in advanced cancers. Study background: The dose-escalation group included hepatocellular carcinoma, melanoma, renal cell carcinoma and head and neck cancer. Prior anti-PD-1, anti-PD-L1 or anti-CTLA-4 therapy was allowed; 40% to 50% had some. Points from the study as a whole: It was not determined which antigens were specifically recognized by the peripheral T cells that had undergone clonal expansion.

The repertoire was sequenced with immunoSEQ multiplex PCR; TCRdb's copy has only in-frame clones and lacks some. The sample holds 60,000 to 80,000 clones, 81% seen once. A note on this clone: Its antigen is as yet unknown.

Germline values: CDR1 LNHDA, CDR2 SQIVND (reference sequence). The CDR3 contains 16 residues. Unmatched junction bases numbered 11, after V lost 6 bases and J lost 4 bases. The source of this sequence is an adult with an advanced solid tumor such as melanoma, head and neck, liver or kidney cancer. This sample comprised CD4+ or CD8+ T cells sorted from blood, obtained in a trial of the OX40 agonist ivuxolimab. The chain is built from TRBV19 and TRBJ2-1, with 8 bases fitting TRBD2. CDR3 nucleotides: TGTGCCAGTAGAGATCCGGGACTAGGGCTATACAATGAGCAGTTCTTC. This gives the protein CASRDPGLGLYNEQFF.